These 15 T cell receptor beta chains were all obtained from the same sample, sequenced in a study of T cell responses to AZD1222 COVID-19 vaccine. Clones were sequenced by immunoSEQ multiplex PCR, and TCRdb holds only the in-frame ones, with some missing. The table lists about 100,000 clones, around 90% of them singletons. Source: peripheral blood, taken on day 0 of AZD1222 vaccination. Receptor source: an adult in good health.

This clone was observed a few times. V and J are TRBV28 and TRBJ2-3; 8 bases align to TRBD1. J gave up 2 bases and V 2 bases, and 3 bases lay outside the gene matches. Germline V gene lookup returns CDR1 MDHEN and CDR2 SYDVKM. This CDR3 contains 15 residues. DNA for the CDR3: TGTGCCAGCAGTTTAGGACAGGGACACACAGATACGCAGTATTTT. This codes for CASSLGQGHTDTQYF.

This clone appeared once. The V and J genes are TRBV5-1 and TRBJ2-5, with D unresolved. Between the trimmed V and J ends, which lost 2 bases and 12 bases, there was a span of 14 bases. Germline CDR1 is SGHRS and CDR2 is YFSETQ. This CDR3 spans 12 amino acids. The DNA of the CDR3 is TGCGCCAGCAGCTTACAGCGCCCCGTGGAGTACTTC. This codes for CASSLQRPVEYF.

The V call is TRBV19, the J call TRBJ1-3; 8 bases line up with TRBD1. The CDR3 has 13 amino acids. The germline V gene has CDR1 LNHDA and CDR2 SQIVND (reference sequence). J gave up 3 bases and V 8 bases, and 3 bases lay outside the gene matches. The CDR3 region is CASSTGDGNTIYF. CDR3 nucleotides: TGTGCCAGTTCGACAGGGGATGGAAACACCATATATTTT.

The V gene is TRBV4-1, the J gene TRBJ1-1; D unresolved. This CDR3 has 13 residues. The V gene lost 1 base and the J gene lost 4 bases, with 7 bases spanning the gap. The germline CDR1 and CDR2 sequences are MGHRA and YSYEKL. The CDR3 loop reads CASSQGGSTEAFF. Here the CDR3 DNA reads TGCGCCAGCAGCCAAGGGGGAAGCACTGAAGCTTTCTTT.

The V call is TRBV30, the J call TRBJ2-5; D tentatively fits TRBD1 or TRBD2 (5 bases each). The CDR3 contains 15 residues. Germline loops: CDR1 GTSNPN, CDR2 SVGIG (reference sequence). Between the trimmed V and J ends, which lost 0 bases and 1 base, there was a span of 12 bases. The CDR3 sequence: CAWSVKRGPQETQYF. CDR3 DNA: TGTGCCTGGAGTGTAAAGAGGGGTCCCCAAGAGACCCAGTACTTC.

The chain recombines TRBV5-1 with TRBJ2-3, with TRBD2 identical over 7 bases. The CDR3 totals 14 residues. From germline, CDR1 is SGHRS and CDR2 YFSETQ. J was trimmed by 7 bases and V by 0 bases; bases with no gene match: 5. The CDR3 bases are TGCGCCAGCAGCTTGGGAGGGAGGGGAAATACGCAGTATTTT. Residues: CASSLGGRGNTQYF. Together with reference TRBV5-1 and TRBJ2-3, the CDR3 gives the full variable domain: KAGVTQTPRYLIKTRGQQVTLSCSPISGHRSVSWYQQTPGQGLQFLFEYFSETQRNKGNFPGRFSGRQFSNSRSEMNVSTLELGDSALYLCASSLGGRGNTQYFGPGTRLTVL.

This sequence joins TRBV3-1 (or the pseudogene TRBV3-2) and TRBJ2-2; a possible D gene is TRBD2 (5 bases). Germline V gene sequence: CDR1 LGHDT, CDR2 YNNKEL (reference sequence). Trimming shortened V by 8 bases and J by 1 base, and 20 bases separated the two germline ends. The CDR3 is 17 residues long. Here the CDR3 reads CASQTYEGSMNTGELFF. For the CDR3, the DNA is TGTGCCAGCCAGACCTACGAGGGATCAATGAACACCGGGGAGCTGTTTTTT.

V gene TRBV30 combines with J gene TRBJ2-7, with TRBD1 identical over 10 bases. V lost 5 bases, J lost 3 bases, and 1 base stayed unmatched. This CDR3 has 12 residues. In germline, CDR1 is GTSNPN, CDR2 SVGIG (reference sequence). CDR3 sequence reads: CAWGDRGYEQYF. CDR3 nucleotides: TGTGCCTGGGGGGACAGGGGCTACGAGCAGTACTTC. Supplemented by reference TRBV30 and TRBJ2-7, the full variable domain reads SQTIHQWPATLVQPVGSPLSLECTVEGTSNPNLYWYRQAAGRGLQLLFYSVGIGQISSEVPQNLSASRPQDRQFILSSKKLLLSDSGFYLCAWGDRGYEQYFGPGTRLTVT.

This clone was recorded only once. This rearrangement joins TRBV19 to TRBJ1-3; D is undetermined. Germline V lookup: CDR1 LNHDA, CDR2 SQIVND (reference sequence). CDR3 length equals 12 residues. The V gene lost 7 bases and the J gene lost 4 bases, with 8 bases spanning the gap. CDR3 loop: CASISDGNTIYF. CDR3 nucleotides: TGTGCCAGTATCTCTGACGGAAACACCATATATTTT. The full variable domain, rest sourced from reference TRBV19 and TRBJ1-3, is DGGITQSPKYLFRKEGQNVTLSCEQNLNHDAMYWYRQDPGQGLRLIYYSQIVNDFQKGDIAEGYSVSREKKESFPLTVTSAQKNPTAFYLCASISDGNTIYFGEGSWLTVV.

The rearrangement links TRBV5-6 to TRBJ2-7; D might be TRBD1 or TRBD2, each matching 6 bases. The CDR3 has 15 amino acids. CDR1 is SGHDT and CDR2 is YYEEEE in the germline V gene. V shed 4 bases and J shed 0 bases, with 14 bases lying between them. The CDR3: CASSLGGHSSYEQYF. The CDR3 nucleotides are TGTGCCAGCAGCCTGGGGGGCCATAGCTCCTACGAGCAGTACTTC.

The gene calls are TRBV10-1 and TRBJ1-4; no reliable D call. V gave up 5 bases and J gave up 8 bases, with 15 bases separating them. The CDR3 spans 14 residues. Germline V gene sequence: CDR1 WNHNN, CDR2 SYGVQD (reference sequence). CDR3 in DNA: TGCGCCAGCAGTAACAGTCCGGCGGGGGAAAAACTGTTTTTT. This codes for CASSNSPAGEKLFF.

This clone was recorded a few times. CDR3 region: CASSFDERGYEQYF. The CDR3 bases are TGTGCCAGCAGTTTTGACGAGAGGGGATACGAGCAGTACTTC. This sequence joins TRBV27 and TRBJ2-7, with D possibly called TRBD1 or TRBD2 (5 bases each). V was clipped by 3 bases and J by 4 bases, with 13 bases between them. Germline-derived CDR1 and CDR2 are MNHEY and SMNVEV (reference sequence). The CDR3 is made up of 14 amino acids.

The chain is built from TRBV6-5 and TRBJ1-1; D is ambiguous. The germline V and J ends were trimmed by 6 bases and 0 bases, with 11 bases remaining between them. The CDR3 contains 14 residues. Looked up from germline, CDR1 is MNHEY and CDR2 is SVGAGI. In nucleotides, the CDR3 is TGTGCCAGCAGGCCGACATTCATGAACACTGAAGCTTTCTTT. It is translated as CASRPTFMNTEAFF.

Written as DNA, the CDR3 is TGTGCCAGCAGCTTAACGGGGAACACTGAAGCTTTCTTT. Its translation: CASSLTGNTEAFF. The chain couples TRBV7-3 to TRBJ1-1; D gene unclear. Germline V gene lookup returns CDR1 SGHTA and CDR2 FQGTGA. The CDR3 extends over 13 amino acids. V was shortened by 0 bases and J by 1 base, with 3 bases between the two germline ends.

V gene TRBV12-3 or TRBV12-4 combines with J gene TRBJ1-1; D gene ambiguous. The CDR3 is 13 amino acids. Trimming cost V 5 bases and J 0 bases, with 7 bases left between them. The CDR3 reads CASSREMNTEAFF. The CDR3 DNA sequence: TGTGCCAGCAGTCGGGAGATGAACACTGAAGCTTTCTTT.